The 9 T cell receptor beta chains in this list originate from one sample, sequenced in a study of T cells in Graves' hyperthyroidism and ophthalmopathy (dated by TCRdb to the late 2010s). Library method: multiplex PCR. The sample was run on an Illumina HiSeq 2000. The TCR beta CDR3 regions were amplified from the RNA transcripts. For the first round of RT-PCR on the TCR CDR3, the HTBI primer set was used together with the Qiagen OneStep RT-PCR kit. The public reads were reanalyzed by TCRdb: fastp trimming at Q25, MiXCR alignment, in-frame beta chains only. Identical CDR3 proteins give one entry, which carries the most common genes and DNA. The sample profile shows about 410,000 distinct CDR3 sequences; approximately 14% of them were found once. Roughly 21% of the sample belongs to the ten largest clones. The sample was blood. These receptors were obtained from a woman aged 25 to 39 with Graves' ophthalmopathy.

The rearrangement links TRBV20-1 to TRBJ1-1, with 7 bases that match TRBD1. The CDR3 extends over 16 amino acids. V lost 0 bases, J lost 5 bases, and 12 bases stayed unmatched. CDR1 DFQATT and CDR2 SNEGSKA come from the germline V gene (reference sequence). The CDR3 sequence is CSARDENTGVGTEAFF. The DNA for the CDR3 is TGCAGTGCTAGAGATGAAAATACAGGGGTAGGGACTGAAGCTTTCTTT.

About this clonotype itself: This may arise from a read error, as a much more abundant clone is one base away. The chain recombines TRBV6-2 or TRBV6-3 with TRBJ2-3, with TRBD2 matching 7 bases. The CDR3 loop spans 15 amino acids. Germline CDR1 and CDR2: MNHEY and SVGEGT. The CDR3 protein is CAGRRLADRTDTQYF. The CDR3, as DNA: TGTGCCGGCAGGAGACTAGCAGACCGCACAGATACGCAGTATTTT.

Notes on this clonotype: This sequence may be a read error, since a much larger clone differs from it by one base. The rearrangement uses TRBV20-1 and TRBJ2-2; D not certain. Germline loops: CDR1 DFQATT, CDR2 SNEGSKA (reference sequence). CDR3 length: 14 residues. Between the trimmed V and J ends, which lost 7 bases and 4 bases, there was a span of 16 bases. CDR3 sequence (DNA): TGCAGTGTCAAAAGACGTATGGGCACCGGGGAGCTGTTTTTT. Translated: CSVKRRMGTGELFF.

This clonotype was found a few times. The chain links TRBV18 to TRBJ2-5; tentative D call: TRBD1 (6 bases). CDR3 length equals 12 residues. Trimming left V 6 bases short and J 5 bases short, with 10 bases between. The germline gives CDR1 KGHSH, CDR2 LQKENI. The chain's CDR3 is CASSATGETQYF. DNA of the CDR3: TGTGCCAGCTCGGCTACAGGGGAGACCCAGTACTTC.

This clonotype showed up just a few times. The chain employs TRBV19 and TRBJ1-6, with no clear D. From germline, CDR1 is LNHDA and CDR2 SQIVND (reference sequence). V lost 2 bases to trimming and J lost 7 bases, with 9 bases between them. The CDR3 is 14 residues long. CDR3 in DNA: TGTGCCAGTAGTATAACGGGCCAGAATTCACCCCTCCACTTT. Translation gives CASSITGQNSPLHF.

This clonotype appeared many times. The genes are TRBV10-1 and TRBJ2-3; no clear D. Trimming pared 2 bases from V and 5 bases from J, leaving 2 bases between. Germline V gene sequence: CDR1 WNHNN, CDR2 SYGVQD (reference sequence). This CDR3 contains 11 residues. CDR3 coding DNA: TGCGCCAGCAGTGAGAGAGATACGCAGTATTTT. Protein product: CASSERDTQYF.

Many counts were recorded for this clonotype. This chain joins TRBV28 and TRBJ1-5; D remains unclear. There are 12 residues in the CDR3. Trimming left V 7 bases short and J 4 bases short, with 8 bases between. Germline CDR1 MDHEN, CDR2 SYDVKM. CDR3 nucleotide sequence: TGTGCCAGCACCACGACAAATCAGCCCCAGCATTTT. It translates to CASTTTNQPQHF.

This clonotype has just a few counts. The rearrangement joins TRBV24-1 to TRBJ2-2; no definite D call. Trimming took 9 bases from V and 0 from J, leaving 4 bases between them. Germline CDR1 is KGHDR and CDR2 is SFDVKD. CDR3 size: 12 residues. The chain's CDR3 is CATGSNTGELFF. The CDR3 DNA follows: TGTGCCACCGGCTCGAACACCGGGGAGCTGTTTTTT.

This clonotype was found many times. The V call is TRBV11-1, the J call TRBJ2-3; TRBD2 agrees at 12 bases. With 5 bases clipped from V and 1 base from J, the junction kept 4 bases outside the gene matches. The germline gives CDR1 SGHAT, CDR2 FQDESV (reference sequence). The CDR3 contains 16 residues. CDR3 loop: CASSARTSGGTDTQYF. In nucleotides, the CDR3 is TGTGCCAGCAGCGCTCGGACTAGCGGGGGCACAGATACGCAGTATTTT.